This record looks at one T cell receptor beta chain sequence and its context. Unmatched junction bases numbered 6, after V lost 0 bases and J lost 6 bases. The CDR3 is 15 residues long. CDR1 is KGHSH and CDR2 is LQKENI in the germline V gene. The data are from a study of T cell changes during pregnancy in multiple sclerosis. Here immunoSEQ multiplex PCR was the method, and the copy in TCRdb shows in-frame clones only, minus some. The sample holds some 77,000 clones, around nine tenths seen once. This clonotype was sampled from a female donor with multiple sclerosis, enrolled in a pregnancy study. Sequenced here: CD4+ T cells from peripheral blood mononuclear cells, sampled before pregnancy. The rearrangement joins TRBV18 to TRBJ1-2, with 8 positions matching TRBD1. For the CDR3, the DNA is TGTGCCAGCTCACCACCGGCCAGGGGGCGCGATGGCTACACCTTC. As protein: CASSPPARGRDGYTF.